This T cell receptor (beta chain) was profiled in a study of cytomegalovirus exposure and HLA in healthy donors. Study in general: Unique TCR beta sequences numbering approximately 120 million came from about 179 million T cells in an earlier analysis.

13 Jbeta primers and 60 Vbeta primers were used for the PCR. Assay: immunoSEQ multiplex PCR; the TCRdb copy retains only in-frame clones and omits some. The top ten clones hold 2% to 2.5% of a sample with 70,000 to 95,000 clones, 80% of them seen once. The CDR3 is 14 amino acids. Trimming pared 10 bases from V and 3 bases from J, leaving 16 bases between. Germline V CDR1 and CDR2: ENHRY, SYGVKD. Sequenced material: PBMCs. This clonotype originated in a man between 18 and 29 years old in good health and CMV-seronegative. The chain recombines TRBV10-3 with TRBJ2-1; D is perhaps TRBD1 (6 bases). The CDR3 region is CATVTGSNYNEQFF. CDR3 coding DNA: TGTGCCACCGTAACAGGGTCTAACTACAATGAGCAGTTCTTC.